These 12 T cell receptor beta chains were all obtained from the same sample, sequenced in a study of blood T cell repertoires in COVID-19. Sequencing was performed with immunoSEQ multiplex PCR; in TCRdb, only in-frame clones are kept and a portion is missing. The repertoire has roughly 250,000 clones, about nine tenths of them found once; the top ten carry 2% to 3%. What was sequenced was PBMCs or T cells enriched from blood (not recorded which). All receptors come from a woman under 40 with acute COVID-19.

The CDR3 DNA sequence: TGTGCCAGCAGTGGCGACGACAGGGGCTCTCCCTACGAGCAGTACTTC. It specifies CASSGDDRGSPYEQYF. This chain joins TRBV25-1 and TRBJ2-7; 8 positions agree with TRBD1. The germline gives CDR1 MGHDK, CDR2 SYGVNS. The junction had 10 bases not matched to a gene; V was cut back by 4 bases and J by 2 bases. The length of the CDR3 is 16 residues.

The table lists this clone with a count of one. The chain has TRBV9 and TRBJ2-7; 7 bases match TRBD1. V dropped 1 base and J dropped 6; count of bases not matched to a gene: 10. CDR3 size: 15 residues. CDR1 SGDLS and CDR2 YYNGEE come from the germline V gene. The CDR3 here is CASSVSWRRGLEQYF. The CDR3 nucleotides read TGTGCCAGCAGCGTAAGTTGGAGAAGGGGGCTCGAGCAGTACTTC.

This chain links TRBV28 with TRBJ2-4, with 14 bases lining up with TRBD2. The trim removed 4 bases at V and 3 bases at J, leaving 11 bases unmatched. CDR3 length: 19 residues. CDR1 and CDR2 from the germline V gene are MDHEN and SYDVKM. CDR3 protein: CASSYPRLAGGLDKNIQYF. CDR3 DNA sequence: TGTGCCAGCAGTTACCCCAGACTAGCGGGGGGGCTGGACAAAAACATTCAGTACTTC.

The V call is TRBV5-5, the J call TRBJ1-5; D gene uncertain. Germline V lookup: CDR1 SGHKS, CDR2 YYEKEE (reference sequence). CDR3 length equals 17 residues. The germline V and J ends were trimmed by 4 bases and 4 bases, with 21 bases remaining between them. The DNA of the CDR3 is TGTGCCAGCAGCCTCTACGTGATGGAACAGAAGAATCAGCCCCAGCATTTT. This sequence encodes CASSLYVMEQKNQPQHF.

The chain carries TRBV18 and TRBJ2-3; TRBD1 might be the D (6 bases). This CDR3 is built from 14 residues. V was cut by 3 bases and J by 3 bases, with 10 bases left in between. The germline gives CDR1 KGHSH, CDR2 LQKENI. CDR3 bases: TGTGCCAGCTCACCTTGGGACACAACAGATACGCAGTATTTT. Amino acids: CASSPWDTTDTQYF.

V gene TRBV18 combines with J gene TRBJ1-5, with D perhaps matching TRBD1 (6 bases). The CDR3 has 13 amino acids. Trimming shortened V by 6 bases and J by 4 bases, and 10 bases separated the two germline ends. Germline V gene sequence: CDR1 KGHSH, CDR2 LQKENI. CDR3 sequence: CASSGQNNQPQHF. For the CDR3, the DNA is TGTGCCAGCTCCGGACAGAATAATCAGCCCCAGCATTTT.

CDR3 amino acids: CASSGTAGTGELFF. The CDR3, as DNA: TGTGCCAGCAGCGGGACAGCCGGCACCGGGGAGCTGTTTTTT. The chain combines TRBV7-9 with TRBJ2-2, with 7 bases fitting TRBD1. CDR1 SEHNR and CDR2 FQNEAQ come from the germline V gene (reference sequence). The CDR3 sequence is 14 residues long. V shed 5 bases and J 4 bases; nucleotides not matched to a gene: 4.

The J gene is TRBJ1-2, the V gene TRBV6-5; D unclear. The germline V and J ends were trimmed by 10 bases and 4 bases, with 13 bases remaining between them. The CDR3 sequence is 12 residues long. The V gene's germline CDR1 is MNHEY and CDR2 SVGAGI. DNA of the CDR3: TGTGCCACGCGAAGAACTCGCTATGGCTACACCTTC. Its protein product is CATRRTRYGYTF.

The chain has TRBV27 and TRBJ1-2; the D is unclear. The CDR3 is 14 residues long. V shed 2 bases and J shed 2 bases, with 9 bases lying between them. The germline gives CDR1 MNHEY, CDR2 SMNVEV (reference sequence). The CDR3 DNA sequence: TGTGCCAGCAGTTTAGTCGCTACCAACTATGGCTACACCTTC. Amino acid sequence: CASSLVATNYGYTF.

CDR3 DNA: TGTGCCAGTAGTATGGGACAGGGCACTGAAGCTTTCTTT. Translating gives CASSMGQGTEAFF. The chain has TRBV19 and TRBJ1-1; 9 bases are a match to TRBD1. V was clipped by 3 bases and J by 4 bases; unmatched bases: 0. CDR1 is LNHDA and CDR2 is SQIVND in the germline V gene (reference sequence). This CDR3 is built from 13 residues.

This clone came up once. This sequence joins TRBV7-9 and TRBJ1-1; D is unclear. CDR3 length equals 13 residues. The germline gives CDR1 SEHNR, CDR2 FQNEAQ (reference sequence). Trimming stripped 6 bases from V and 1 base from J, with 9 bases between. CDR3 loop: CASRSVPNTEAFF. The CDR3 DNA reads TGTGCCAGCAGATCGGTCCCGAACACTGAAGCTTTCTTT.

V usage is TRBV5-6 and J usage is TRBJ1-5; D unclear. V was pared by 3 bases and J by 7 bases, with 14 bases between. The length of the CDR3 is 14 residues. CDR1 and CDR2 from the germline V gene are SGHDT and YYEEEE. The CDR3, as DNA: TGTGCCAGCAGCTCGAGGAGGTATGGCCAGCCCCAGCATTTT. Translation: CASSSRRYGQPQHF.